One and the same sample provided the 3 T cell receptor beta chains below, sequenced in a study of T-cell reconstitution after alpha-beta-depleted transplantation in children. As it was prepared, the TCRbeta library received unique molecular identifiers. TCRdb re-analysed the PCR reads in MiXCR, keeping a single row per CDR3 protein. This sample has about 110,000 distinct CDR3 sequences, with approximately 6% found just once. Sequenced material: PBMCs, mostly from graft donor cells, taken 360 days after TCRalphabeta/CD19-depleted stem cell transplant. The receptor set was obtained from a male patient aged 2-15 years who had a stem cell transplant for acute lymphoblastic leukemia, so the T cells may come from the graft donor.

The table lists this clonotype with many counts. This chain uses TRBV7-3 with TRBJ2-1; a possible D gene is TRBD2 (6 bases). Germline assignment: CDR1 SGHTA and CDR2 FQGTGA. V was shortened by 3 bases and J by 2 bases, with 11 bases between the two germline ends. This CDR3 is 15 amino acids long. The CDR3 reads CASSLSGLTYNEQFF. For the CDR3, the DNA is TGTGCCAGCAGCTTGTCGGGACTTACCTACAATGAGCAGTTCTTC.

Ten or more counts support this clonotype. V usage is TRBV27 and J usage is TRBJ2-5, with a possible D match to TRBD2 (6 bases). CDR1 is MNHEY and CDR2 is SMNVEV in the germline V gene (reference sequence). The V and J ends lost 6 bases and 2 bases respectively, with 13 bases between them. CDR3 length: 14 amino acids. The CDR3 is CASSQSREQETQYF. In DNA, the CDR3 is TGTGCCAGCAGCCAATCCCGGGAGCAAGAGACCCAGTACTTC.

This clonotype was counted between two and nine times. J is TRBJ2-3 and V is TRBV20-1; possibly TRBD1 or TRBD2 for D (6 bases each). The germline CDR1 and CDR2 sequences are DFQATT and SNEGSKA (reference sequence). V dropped 5 bases and J dropped 7 bases, with 16 bases sitting between them. This CDR3 contains 13 residues. DNA of the CDR3: TGCAGTGCTCTCCGGGGGCCGAGGCATACGCAGTATTTT. Translating gives CSALRGPRHTQYF.